The 9 T cell receptor beta chains given below trace back to one sample, sequenced in a study of neurological immune-mediated disorders. TCRdb called the 5' RACE reads again in MiXCR, with one record for every CDR3 protein. The data contain approximately 38,000 distinct CDR3 sequences, 2.5% of them singletons. The material sequenced was PBMCs. These receptors were taken from a man aged 50-59 years with multiple sclerosis.

This clonotype has ten or more counts. The chain is built from TRBV7-6 and TRBJ2-5; D perhaps matches TRBD2 (6 bases). The germline V gene encodes CDR1 SGHVS and CDR2 FNYEAQ. V lost 5 bases to trimming and J lost 2 bases, with 9 bases between them. The length of the CDR3 is 13 residues. The CDR3 DNA is TGTGCCAGCAGCACAGGACTACAAGAGACCCAGTACTTC. Its translation is CASSTGLQETQYF.

This clonotype was counted many times. The chain carries TRBV20-1 and TRBJ1-2; D remains ambiguous. Germline V lookup: CDR1 DFQATT, CDR2 SNEGSKA (reference sequence). The CDR3 consists of 14 residues. Trimming left V 3 bases short and J 3 bases short, with 14 bases between. This CDR3 reads CSASVKGGDYGYTF. DNA for the CDR3: TGCAGTGCTAGCGTAAAGGGCGGCGACTATGGCTACACCTTC.

Many counts were recorded for this clonotype. J is TRBJ1-1 and V is TRBV27; 9 bases align to TRBD1. This CDR3 comprises 14 residues. Trimming took 6 bases from V and 7 from J; bases not matched to a gene: 9. Germline-derived CDR1 and CDR2 are MNHEY and SMNVEV (reference sequence). CDR3 sequence: CASRRQGVVNEAFF. In DNA, the CDR3 is TGTGCCAGCAGGCGACAGGGGGTAGTCAATGAAGCTTTCTTT.

This clonotype was seen at least ten times. The chain recombines TRBV20-1 with TRBJ1-2; weak D call: TRBD1 (5 bases). Germline V gives CDR1 DFQATT, CDR2 SNEGSKA (reference sequence). The CDR3 sequence is 12 residues long. V lost 3 bases, J lost 11 bases, and 16 bases lay in between. The CDR3, as DNA: TGCAGTGCTAGGGGGGACGAGTTAAGGTACACCTTC. Protein sequence: CSARGDELRYTF.

This clonotype was seen repeatedly, ten times or more. V is TRBV5-1 and J is TRBJ1-1; no definite D call. This CDR3 has 13 amino acids. Per the germline V gene, CDR1 is SGHRS and CDR2 is YFSETQ. The V and J ends lost 4 bases and 4 bases respectively, with 11 bases between them. The CDR3 coding sequence is TGCGCCAGCAGCCCGGATGGGTTCACTGAAGCTTTCTTT. The encoded protein is CASSPDGFTEAFF.

This clonotype was seen at least ten times. V and J are TRBV10-3 and TRBJ1-1, with a possible D match to TRBD1 (5 bases). With 5 bases removed from V and 1 base from J, the gap between germline ends came to 11 bases. The CDR3 sequence is 14 residues long. Germline V gene sequence: CDR1 ENHRY, CDR2 SYGVKD. For the CDR3, the DNA is TGTGCCATCAGTACCGGTGGGGGGAACACTGAAGCTTTCTTT. Translation gives CAISTGGGNTEAFF.

The gene calls are TRBV5-1 and TRBJ2-5, with unresolved D. The CDR3 covers 14 residues. V lost 0 bases and J lost 0, with 6 bases in between. Germline CDR1 reads SGHRS; CDR2 reads YFSETQ. The CDR3 loop reads CASSLDGYQETQYF. DNA for the CDR3: TGCGCCAGCAGCTTGGACGGATACCAAGAGACCCAGTACTTC.

Ten or more counts support this clonotype. This chain connects TRBV18 to TRBJ1-4, with a weak D call TRBD1 (6 bases). V dropped 2 bases and J dropped 2 bases, with 9 bases sitting between them. This CDR3 has 15 residues. The germline V gene has CDR1 KGHSH and CDR2 LQKENI. The CDR3 DNA sequence: TGTGCCAGCTCACCAAGGGGGTCTACTAATGAAAAACTGTTTTTT. It yields the protein CASSPRGSTNEKLFF. The entire variable domain, with the rest obtained from reference TRBV18 and TRBJ1-4, is as follows: NAGVMQNPRHLVRRRGQEARLRCSPMKGHSHVYWYRQLPEEGLKFMVYLQKENIIDESGMPKERFSAEFPKEGPSILRIQQVVRGDSAAYFCASSPRGSTNEKLFFGSGTQLSVL.

The genes are TRBV9 and TRBJ1-1; D gene unclear. V was trimmed by 4 bases and J by 1 base, leaving 8 bases between them. Germline CDR1 reads SGDLS; CDR2 reads YYNGEE. The CDR3 length is 13 residues. CDR3 loop: CASSNNPNTEAFF. Written as DNA, the CDR3 is TGTGCCAGCAGCAATAACCCGAACACTGAAGCTTTCTTT.